This passage covers 21 T cell receptor beta chains from one sample sequenced in a study of shared clonotypes between healthy human individuals. The assay was immunoSEQ multiplex PCR, and TCRdb's table has in-frame clones only and misses some. The data contain some 980,000 clones, less than 85% of them singletons. The sample comprised memory CD4+ T cells sorted from blood. Sample subset: CD45RA-negative fraction. The receptors derive from a man aged 18 to 30 in good health.

The chain is built from TRBV25-1 and TRBJ1-3; possible D gene TRBD1, 5 bases. Germline assignment: CDR1 MGHDK and CDR2 SYGVNS. V was shortened by 5 bases and J by 1 base, with 12 bases between the two germline ends. The CDR3 runs 15 residues. The CDR3 region has the DNA TGTGCCAGCAGTTATCAGGGAGGATCTGGAAACACCATATATTTT. Protein sequence: CASSYQGGSGNTIYF.

This clone came up a few times. V and J are TRBV6-1 and TRBJ1-2, with no clear D. Per germline, CDR1 MNHNS and CDR2 SASEGT. V lost 6 bases and J lost 8, with 13 bases in between. The CDR3 sequence is 12 residues long. The CDR3 nucleotides are TGTGCCAGCAGCAAGGTAAAAGAAGGCTACACCTTC. As protein: CASSKVKEGYTF.

The rearrangement links TRBV7-2 to TRBJ2-7, with 9 bases fitting TRBD2. The germline CDR1 and CDR2 sequences are SGHTA and FQGNSA. The V segment lost 2 bases and the J segment 3 bases; nucleotides outside the gene matches: 8. This CDR3 has 16 amino acids. The CDR3, as DNA: TGTGCCAGCAGCTTATTACTTGCGGGGGGGCTCTACGAGCAGTACTTC. This gives the protein CASSLLLAGGLYEQYF.

As concerns this clone: A much larger clone sits a single nucleotide away, making a read error possible. V usage is TRBV30 and J usage is TRBJ1-5; 7 bases are shared with TRBD1. Germline CDR1 reads GTSNPN; CDR2 reads SVGIG (reference sequence). Unmatched junction bases numbered 9, after V lost 2 bases and J lost 2 bases. The CDR3 is 16 amino acids. The CDR3 region is CAWSKRTGVGNQPQHF. DNA for the CDR3: TGTGCCTGGAGTAAACGGACAGGCGTGGGCAATCAGCCCCAGCATTTT.

The chain is built from TRBV10-3 and TRBJ2-5; D tentatively reads TRBD1 or TRBD2 (5 bases each). Per the germline V gene, CDR1 is ENHRY and CDR2 is SYGVKD. The CDR3 runs 14 residues. Between the trimmed V and J ends, which lost 3 bases and 5 bases, there was a span of 13 bases. CDR3 residues: CAISDGTDWETQYF. In DNA form, the CDR3 reads TGTGCCATCAGTGACGGGACCGACTGGGAGACCCAGTACTTC.

V gene TRBV19 combines with J gene TRBJ1-2, with D maybe TRBD1 (6 bases). The V gene's germline CDR1 is LNHDA and CDR2 SQIVND (reference sequence). V lost 6 bases to trimming and J lost 6 bases, with 11 bases between them. The CDR3 consists of 12 residues. The CDR3 sequence is CASSLRTDGYTF. In nucleotides, the CDR3 is TGTGCCAGTAGCCTAAGGACAGATGGCTACACCTTC.

V gene TRBV11-2 combines with J gene TRBJ2-7; TRBD2 aligns across 10 bases. CDR1 and CDR2 from the germline V gene are SGHAT and FQNNGV. After removal of 6 bases from V and 7 bases from J, the junction contained 15 bases not matched to a gene. The length of the CDR3 is 16 residues. In DNA form, the CDR3 reads TGTGCCAGCAGTTATAACCCTAGCGGGAGCTCCGAAGAGCAGTACTTC. It yields the protein CASSYNPSGSSEEQYF.

In its sample, this clone was seen once. Other DNA sequences from this sample encode an identical CDR3 as well. V is TRBV5-1 and J is TRBJ2-3; 9 positions agree with TRBD2. Unmatched junction bases numbered 4, after V lost 2 bases and J lost 0 bases. The CDR3 loop spans 16 amino acids. The germline V gene encodes CDR1 SGHRS and CDR2 YFSETQ. The CDR3 is CASSLVAGVSTDTQYF. As DNA, the CDR3 is TGCGCCAGCAGCTTAGTAGCGGGGGTTAGCACAGATACGCAGTATTTT. Full variable domain (remainder filled in from reference TRBV5-1 and TRBJ2-3): KAGVTQTPRYLIKTRGQQVTLSCSPISGHRSVSWYQQTPGQGLQFLFEYFSETQRNKGNFPGRFSGRQFSNSRSEMNVSTLELGDSALYLCASSLVAGVSTDTQYFGPGTRLTVL.

V usage is TRBV5-4 and J usage is TRBJ1-2; no firm D call. V shed 4 bases and J shed 6 bases, with 13 bases lying between them. The CDR3 length is 13 residues. Per germline, CDR1 SGHNT and CDR2 YYREEE (reference sequence). The CDR3 loop reads CASSPDRAHGYTF. The CDR3 DNA reads as TGTGCCAGCAGCCCCGACCGGGCGCATGGCTACACCTTC.

The gene calls are TRBV7-8 and TRBJ1-3, with a weak D call TRBD1 (6 bases). This CDR3 is built from 14 residues. CDR1 is SGHVS and CDR2 is FQNEAQ in the germline V gene. V was cut by 7 bases and J by 0 bases, with 10 bases left in between. The CDR3 sequence is CASMGARSGNTIYF. The CDR3 nucleotides are TGTGCCAGCATGGGGGCCCGCTCTGGAAACACCATATATTTT.

This chain uses TRBV5-4 with TRBJ1-1; TRBD1 agrees at 8 bases. From germline, CDR1 is SGHNT and CDR2 YYREEE (reference sequence). CDR3 size: 15 residues. The V gene end was trimmed by 2 bases and the J gene end by 1 base; junction bases not matched to a gene: 4. The CDR3 is CASSFPGTGNTEAFF. The CDR3 nucleotides are TGTGCCAGCAGCTTTCCCGGGACAGGGAACACTGAAGCTTTCTTT.

A word on this clone: Just one base apart from a much larger clone, this may be a read error. The sample contains more than one DNA sequence encoding this CDR3. V gene TRBV27 combines with J gene TRBJ2-1; the match to TRBD2 covers 13 bases. V shed 2 bases, J shed 7 bases, and the junction held 2 bases outside the gene matches. Germline CDR1 reads MNHEY; CDR2 reads SMNVEV (reference sequence). The CDR3 totals 15 residues. The CDR3 DNA is TGTGCCAGCAGTTTAGGACTAGCGGGAGTTAATGAGCAGTTCTTC. Translation: CASSLGLAGVNEQFF.

The genes are TRBV27 and TRBJ1-6; D is perhaps TRBD1 (5 bases). This CDR3 contains 14 residues. CDR1 and CDR2 (germline): MNHEY, SMNVEV (reference sequence). The V end was cut by 5 bases, the J end by 9 bases, with 14 bases between. CDR3 coding DNA: TGTGCCAGCAGTAAAGGGGCCTTTGGTTCACCCCTCCACTTT. Translation: CASSKGAFGSPLHF.

This clone was counted between two and nine times. Other DNA sequences of this sample code for an identical CDR3. The V call is TRBV5-1, the J call TRBJ2-1, with D possibly TRBD1 on 6 matching bases. The V and J ends lost 0 bases and 1 base respectively, with 8 bases between them. This CDR3 spans 15 amino acids. Germline CDR1 reads SGHRS; CDR2 reads YFSETQ. The CDR3 loop reads CASSLGQVSYNEQFF. The CDR3 nucleotides are TGCGCCAGCAGCTTGGGACAGGTATCCTACAATGAGCAGTTCTTC.

The V call is TRBV19, the J call TRBJ2-7, with D uncertain. This CDR3 region has 12 residues. Per the germline V gene, CDR1 is LNHDA and CDR2 is SQIVND (reference sequence). Deletions cut 6 bases from V and 4 bases from J, with 10 bases between. Here the CDR3 DNA reads TGTGCCAGTAGCTCCCTTGGGTACGAGCAGTACTTC. Translating gives CASSSLGYEQYF.

The J gene is TRBJ1-5, the V gene TRBV5-4; TRBD1 matches 10 bases. Germline CDR1 is SGHNT and CDR2 is YYREEE (reference sequence). V lost 4 bases and J lost 6; bases outside the gene matches: 7. CDR3 length: 15 amino acids. The CDR3 spells CASSPDRGRSQPQHF. In DNA, the CDR3 is TGTGCCAGCAGCCCCGACAGGGGGCGAAGTCAGCCCCAGCATTTT. Using reference TRBV5-4 and TRBJ1-5 for the parts outside the CDR3, the full variable domain is ETGVTQSPTHLIKTRGQQVTLRCSSQSGHNTVSWYQQALGQGPQFIFQYYREEENGRGNFPPRFSGLQFPNYSSELNVNALELDDSALYLCASSPDRGRSQPQHFGDGTRLSIL.

CDR3 in amino acids: CASSLNLIRLRPGQPQHF. Here the CDR3 DNA reads TGTGCCAGCAGCTTAAATCTTATCCGACTTCGGCCGGGACAGCCCCAGCATTTT. V gene TRBV7-3 combines with J gene TRBJ1-5, with D unresolved. The CDR3 runs 18 residues. Germline loops: CDR1 SGHTA, CDR2 FQGTGA. V lost 1 base and J 7 bases, leaving 23 bases between the germline ends.

The gene calls are TRBV11-2 and TRBJ2-5; 7 bases are a match to TRBD1. Per the germline V gene, CDR1 is SGHAT and CDR2 is FQNNGV. The V and J ends lost 5 bases and 2 bases, in that order; junction bases with no gene match: 5. CDR3 length equals 14 residues. CDR3 sequence reads: CASSRGDRQETQYF. The DNA for the CDR3 is TGTGCCAGCAGCCGAGGGGACAGACAAGAGACCCAGTACTTC.

CDR3 nucleotides: TGTGCCAGCAGCCTGACTTACTCTAGCACAGATACGCAGTATTTT. Translated, it gives CASSLTYSSTDTQYF. The J gene is TRBJ2-3, the V gene TRBV7-2; no clear D gene. Germline CDR1 reads SGHTA; CDR2 reads FQGNSA. V was shortened by 5 bases and J by 0 bases, with 12 bases between the two germline ends. This CDR3 region has 15 residues.

This clone was picked up a small number of times. The chain employs TRBV21-1 and TRBJ1-1. TRBV21-1 counts as a pseudogene. The length of the CDR3 is 16 residues. The CDR3 region has the DNA TGTGCCAGCAGCAAATCGGGCAGTAAGGGAGGCACTGAAGCTTTCTTT. This encodes CASSKSGSKGGTEAFF.

The chain carries TRBV5-1 and TRBJ2-1; the D gene is possibly TRBD2 (5 bases). This CDR3 contains 16 residues. The germline CDR1 and CDR2 sequences are SGHRS and YFSETQ. V lost 0 bases, J lost 0 bases, and 10 bases lay in between. CDR3 residues: CASSLGLTSSYNEQFF. The CDR3 DNA reads as TGCGCCAGCAGCTTGGGACTAACCAGCTCCTACAATGAGCAGTTCTTC. The full variable domain, in which reference TRBV5-1 and TRBJ2-1 provide the parts outside the CDR3, is KAGVTQTPRYLIKTRGQQVTLSCSPISGHRSVSWYQQTPGQGLQFLFEYFSETQRNKGNFPGRFSGRQFSNSRSEMNVSTLELGDSALYLCASSLGLTSSYNEQFFGPGTRLTVL.